These 20 T cell receptor beta chains were all obtained from the same sample, sequenced in a study of blood T cells in healthy people across ages. Primed by a sample-barcoded 5' primer and a J-beta primer mix, a second PCR proceeded for 7 to 11 cycles. Each CDR3 protein gets one entry after TCRdb re-called the 5' RACE reads with MiXCR. Of 720,000 or so distinct CDR3 sequences listed, around 43% are singletons. Input material: blood. These receptors were collected from a man older than 75 in good health.

The chain joins TRBV10-3 to TRBJ2-7, with 7 bases lining up with TRBD1. The CDR3 has 13 amino acids. The germline gives CDR1 ENHRY, CDR2 SYGVKD. Germline trimming cut 10 bases from V and 2 bases from J; bases unmatched to any gene: 8. DNA for the CDR3: TGTGCCAATTCTGGACAGGCGACCTACGAGCAGTACTTC. This sequence encodes CANSGQATYEQYF.

The chain links TRBV20-1 to TRBJ2-5; 10 bases match TRBD2. The CDR3 is made up of 16 amino acids. Germline V CDR1 and CDR2: DFQATT, SNEGSKA (reference sequence). Germline trimming cut 0 bases from V and 5 bases from J; bases unmatched to any gene: 9. This CDR3 is CSAREGEGLALETQYF. In nucleotides, the CDR3 is TGCAGTGCTAGAGAAGGGGAGGGACTAGCGCTGGAGACCCAGTACTTC.

The genes are TRBV2 and TRBJ2-5, with a tentative D call TRBD2 (7 bases). The CDR3 has 15 amino acids. V gave up 8 bases and J gave up 2 bases, with 18 bases separating them. CDR1 and CDR2 (germline): SNHLY, FYNNEI. The CDR3 coding sequence is TGTGCCAGCGAAAGGGGGGGAGCCCGTCAAGAGACCCAGTACTTC. This codes for CASERGGARQETQYF.

This clonotype was counted a few times. This chain uses TRBV20-1 with TRBJ2-3; the match to TRBD1 covers 10 bases. Germline V CDR1 and CDR2: DFQATT, SNEGSKA (reference sequence). V lost 6 bases and J lost 2; bases outside the gene matches: 2. CDR3 size: 13 residues. Written as DNA, the CDR3 is TGCAGTGCCAGACAGGGGGCCACAGATACGCAGTATTTT. This encodes CSARQGATDTQYF.

This clonotype was observed a few times. This chain uses TRBV7-2 with TRBJ2-4; 10 bases fit TRBD1. The J call may be in error: the DNA end matches TRBJ2-7 better. This CDR3 comprises 15 residues. The germline V gene has CDR1 SGHTA and CDR2 FQGNSA. The CDR3 region is CASSGYRDRGHEQYF. CDR3 DNA: TGTGCCAGCAGCGGATACCGGGACAGGGGCCACGAGCAGTACTTC.

A note on this clonotype: One end of the junction varies from germline; a read error may be responsible. The V and J genes are TRBV6-2 or TRBV6-3 and TRBJ2-3, with TRBD1 identical over 7 bases. The CDR3 totals 17 residues. In germline, CDR1 is MNHEY, CDR2 SVGEGT. The CDR3 is CASKKGDRSPSTDTQYF. CDR3 in DNA: TGTGCCAGTAAAAAAGGGGACAGAAGTCCTAGCACAGATACACAGTATTTT.

Points on this clonotype: A much bigger clone sits one base away, suggesting this may be a read error. The chain is built from TRBV6-5 and TRBJ2-5, with D possibly TRBD1 on 6 matching bases. The CDR3 sequence is 15 residues long. Germline V gene data show CDR1 as MNHEY and CDR2 as SVGAGI. The CDR3 DNA follows: TGTGCCGGCAGCCCGACGGGACACTCGGGGGAGACCCAGTACTTC. Translated, it gives CAGSPTGHSGETQYF.

V gene TRBV18 combines with J gene TRBJ2-7; the D gene is possibly TRBD2 (6 bases). Near its end, the DNA agrees better with TRBJ2-4, so the J call may be wrong. Germline V CDR1 and CDR2: KGHSH, LQKENI. CDR3 length: 19 amino acids. The CDR3 nucleotides read TGTGCCAGCTCACCAGGATTGAGTAGCGGCCTCGGGGCCAAAAACATTCAGTACTTC. It translates to CASSPGLSSGLGAKNIQYF.

The CDR3 nucleotides read TGTGCCAGCAGCCACGCCGGGACTAGCGGACCGTACGAGCAGTACTTC. Translating it yields CASSHAGTSGPYEQYF. V usage is TRBV3-1 and J usage is TRBJ2-7; 11 positions match TRBD2. Germline assignment: CDR1 LGHDT and CDR2 YNNKEL (reference sequence). CDR3 length: 16 residues. The V gene end was trimmed by 3 bases and the J gene end by 4 bases; junction bases not matched to a gene: 8.

This chain connects TRBV11-2 to TRBJ2-3; D possibly corresponds to TRBD2 (5 bases). Trimming removed 1 base at V and 0 bases at J, with 17 bases between. From germline, CDR1 is SGHAT and CDR2 FQNNGV. The CDR3 has 18 residues. The CDR3 DNA reads as TGTGCCAGCAGCTTAGTCAGTGGAAGCGGACTGAGCACAGATACGCAGTATTTT. It codes for CASSLVSGSGLSTDTQYF.

V usage is TRBV2 and J usage is TRBJ1-6; no reliable D call. Germline V CDR1 and CDR2: SNHLY, FYNNEI. V was clipped by 6 bases and J by 4 bases, with 10 bases between them. The CDR3 has 14 amino acids. The CDR3 region is CASRRVSYNSPLHF. The DNA for the CDR3 is TGTGCCAGCAGGAGGGTCTCGTATAATTCACCCCTCCACTTT.

The chain recombines TRBV4-1 with TRBJ2-7; D is perhaps TRBD1 or TRBD2 (6 bases each). In germline, CDR1 is MGHRA, CDR2 YSYEKL. This CDR3 is built from 15 residues. V was pared by 4 bases and J by 0 bases, with 13 bases between. CDR3 loop: CASSLRGDSSYEQYF. The CDR3 DNA reads as TGCGCCAGCAGCCTTAGGGGGGATAGCTCCTACGAGCAGTACTTC.

CDR3 amino acids: CASSISGIGGETQYF. CDR3 nucleotides: TGTGCCAGTAGTATTAGCGGGATAGGGGGGGAGACCCAGTACTTC. The rearrangement uses TRBV19 and TRBJ2-5; TRBD2 aligns across 8 bases. Germline CDR1 LNHDA, CDR2 SQIVND (reference sequence). V shed 3 bases and J 5 bases; nucleotides not matched to a gene: 8. The CDR3 extends over 15 amino acids.

About this clonotype itself: The germline gene is not matched at one end of the junction; a read error may be the cause. The gene calls are TRBV28 and TRBJ2-1, with no clear D. The CDR3 covers 13 residues. The germline V gene has CDR1 MDHEN and CDR2 SYDVKM. In nucleotides, the CDR3 is TGTGCCAGCAGTCCAACAAATTACAATGAGAAGTTCTTC. Protein: CASSPTNYNEKFF.

This clonotype was counted between two and nine times. This chain links TRBV4-1 with TRBJ2-5; the D call may be TRBD1 or TRBD2 (6 bases each). Germline V gene sequence: CDR1 MGHRA, CDR2 YSYEKL. V was pared by 4 bases and J by 4 bases, with 19 bases between. The CDR3 has 16 amino acids. The CDR3 spells CASSRPGGPFPETQYF. The DNA of the CDR3 is TGCGCCAGCAGCCGCCCTGGGGGGCCTTTTCCAGAGACCCAGTACTTC.

The chain recombines TRBV29-1 with TRBJ2-2; TRBD2 is a possible D gene (6 bases). Trimming cost V 8 bases and J 3 bases, with 16 bases left between them. CDR1 SQVTM and CDR2 ANQGSEA come from the germline V gene. The CDR3 loop spans 14 amino acids. The chain's CDR3 is CSMGGNGDTGELFF. CDR3 DNA: TGCAGCATGGGGGGTAATGGAGACACCGGGGAGCTGTTTTTT.

This clonotype has more than one count but fewer than ten. CDR3 coding DNA: TGTGCCATCGGACAGAATAATTCACCCCTCCACTTT. Protein product: CAIGQNNSPLHF. The gene calls are TRBV10-3 and TRBJ1-6; D perhaps matches TRBD1 (6 bases). V gave up 8 bases and J gave up 5 bases, with 7 bases separating them. CDR3 length: 12 amino acids. Germline CDR1 and CDR2: ENHRY and SYGVKD.

The V and J genes are TRBV27 and TRBJ2-3, with 10 bases identical to TRBD2. This CDR3 comprises 18 residues. Germline CDR1 MNHEY, CDR2 SMNVEV (reference sequence). Trimming cost V 0 bases and J 0 bases; bases outside gene matches: 6. CDR3: CASSLSNLAGASTDTQYF. CDR3 nucleotides: TGTGCCAGCAGTTTATCGAATCTAGCGGGGGCTAGCACAGATACGCAGTATTTT.

The V call is TRBV6-6, the J call TRBJ2-1; D perhaps matches TRBD2 (5 bases). The CDR3 is made up of 14 amino acids. V was clipped by 2 bases and J by 9 bases, with 14 bases between them. CDR1 and CDR2 (germline): MNHNY, SVGAGI (reference sequence). The CDR3 DNA reads as TGTGCCAGCAGTTACCGTTTTGAGGGTGCTGAGCAGTTCTTC. It yields the protein CASSYRFEGAEQFF.

This chain connects TRBV14 to TRBJ1-1, with TRBD1 matching 8 bases. Germline V lookup: CDR1 SGHDN, CDR2 FVKESK. V lost 6 bases, J lost 3 bases, and 9 bases stayed unmatched. The CDR3 is made up of 15 amino acids. The CDR3 loop is CASRETGVGHTEAFF. CDR3 DNA sequence: TGTGCCAGCAGGGAGACAGGGGTCGGGCACACTGAAGCTTTCTTT.